Listed below are T cell receptor beta chains from one sample, sequenced in a study of blood T cell repertoires in COVID-19. Repertoires were generated with immunoSEQ multiplex PCR, while TCRdb's copy carries only in-frame clones and drops some. The data contain 65,000 to 85,000 clones, 80% to 95% of them singletons. Sequenced material: peripheral blood. Receptor source: a human donor in a cohort sampled during active COVID-19. Both conserved end residues are part of each CDR3.

>TRBV7-6
CASSLVAGATNEKLFF
>TRBV7-2
CASNTGTGGGKTQYF
>TRBV27
CASRPGGPQGTQYF
>TRBV19
CASSSRDRGRYNEQFF
>TRBV6-6
CASSAAGKGGADTQYF
>TRBV4-3
CASSQGSASYEQYF
>TRBV15
CATSRALRADTQYF
>TRBV7-9
CASRYPGGGETQYF
>TRBV7-9
CASSLEVGRLTEAFF
>TRBV4-1
CASSQSITGDYEQYF
>TRBV9
CASSVALDSFANTGELFF
>TRBV6-5
CASSRTGLPYEQYF
>TRBV5-8
CASSVGQFNTGELFF
>TRBV19
CASSIATLTGELFF
>TRBV4-3
CASSLFIVLGQGIYEQYF